The T cell receptor (beta chain) under discussion was sequenced for a study of graft-versus-host responses after intestinal transplantation. Study background: Recipients obtained multivisceral, liver-intestinal, or isolated intestinal transplants.

The data were produced by immunoSEQ multiplex PCR, yet TCRdb's version contains in-frame clones alone and is incomplete. The table includes 85,000 to 100,000 clones, 80% to 95% detected once. V lost 8 bases, J lost 5 bases, and 14 bases stayed unmatched. Germline CDR1 reads SNHLY; CDR2 reads FYNNEI. The CDR3 consists of 15 residues. Broader study findings: Declining HvG levels early post-transplant were linked to peak circulating GvH clone levels.

With respect to this clone: Its target is unknown.

The clonotype comes from a human donor who was the organ donor for an intestinal transplant. The sequencing used unstimulated CD8+ T cells sorted from spleen or lymph node cells, collected before transplant. The rearrangement uses TRBV2 and TRBJ1-1; 7 bases match TRBD1. CDR3 nucleotides: TGTGCCAGCGCCCGATCCGGGACAGTGAGGACTGAAGCTTTCTTT. It specifies CASARSGTVRTEAFF.